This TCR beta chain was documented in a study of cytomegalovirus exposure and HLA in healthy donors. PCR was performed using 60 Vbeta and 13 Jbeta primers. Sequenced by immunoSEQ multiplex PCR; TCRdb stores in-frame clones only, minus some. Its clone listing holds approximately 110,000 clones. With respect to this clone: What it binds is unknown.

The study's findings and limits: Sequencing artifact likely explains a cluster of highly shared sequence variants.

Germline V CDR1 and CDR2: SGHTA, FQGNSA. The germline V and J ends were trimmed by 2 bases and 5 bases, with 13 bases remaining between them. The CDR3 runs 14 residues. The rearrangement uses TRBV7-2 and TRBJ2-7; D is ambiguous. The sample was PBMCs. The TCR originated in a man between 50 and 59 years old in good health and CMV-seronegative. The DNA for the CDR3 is TGTGCCAGCAGCTTACGACAAAGCCAGAACGAGCAGTACTTC. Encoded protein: CASSLRQSQNEQYF.